This T cell receptor beta chain was captured by sequencing in a study of T cells after somatic rescue of genetic block. Assay: immunoSEQ multiplex PCR; the TCRdb copy retains only in-frame clones and omits some. Altogether roughly 13,000 clones are present, roughly 73% being singletons, with the ten largest covering about 21%. With 0 bases clipped from V and 7 bases from J, the junction kept 2 bases outside the gene matches. Per the germline V gene, CDR1 is LGHNA and CDR2 is YNFKEQ. The CDR3 consists of 15 residues. The TCR originated in a boy younger than 18. The sample consisted of peripheral blood mononuclear cells (PBMCs). V and J are TRBV4-2 and TRBJ1-6; 8 bases line up with TRBD1. The CDR3 sequence is CASSQERQGNSPLHF. Here the CDR3 DNA reads TGTGCCAGCAGCCAAGAGAGACAGGGGAATTCACCCCTCCACTTT.